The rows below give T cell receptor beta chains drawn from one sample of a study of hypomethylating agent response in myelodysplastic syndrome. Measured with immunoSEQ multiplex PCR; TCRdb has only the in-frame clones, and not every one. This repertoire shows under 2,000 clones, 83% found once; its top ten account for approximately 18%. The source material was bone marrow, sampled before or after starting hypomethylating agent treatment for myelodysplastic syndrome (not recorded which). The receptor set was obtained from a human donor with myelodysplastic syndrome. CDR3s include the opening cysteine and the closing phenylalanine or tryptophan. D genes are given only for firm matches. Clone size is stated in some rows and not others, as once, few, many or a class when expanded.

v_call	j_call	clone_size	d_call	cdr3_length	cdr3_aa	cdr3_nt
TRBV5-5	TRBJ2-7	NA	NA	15	CASSPRGQQAYEQYF	TGTGCCAGCAGCCCGCGGGGACAGCAAGCCTACGAGCAGTACTTC
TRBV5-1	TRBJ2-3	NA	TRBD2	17	CASSLVASGASTDTQYF	TGCGCCAGCAGCTTAGTAGCTAGCGGGGCTAGCACAGATACGCAGTATTTT
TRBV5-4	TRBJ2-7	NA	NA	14	CASSLNRGTYEQYF	TGTGCCAGCAGCTTAAATCGGGGAACCTACGAGCAGTACTTC
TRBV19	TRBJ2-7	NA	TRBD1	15	CASRPETGEFYEQYF	TGTGCCAGTAGACCCGAGACAGGGGAGTTCTACGAGCAGTACTTC
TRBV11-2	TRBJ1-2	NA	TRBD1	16	CASSLGGTGKDYGYTF	TGTGCCAGCAGCTTAGGGGGGACAGGAAAGGACTATGGCTACACCTTC
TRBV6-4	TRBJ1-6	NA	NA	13	CASSAAPGPPLHF	TGTGCCAGCAGTGCCGCCCCAGGGCCACCCCTCCACTTT
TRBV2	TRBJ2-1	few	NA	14	CASTESVAYNEQFF	TGTGCCAGCACTGAGTCGGTTGCCTACAATGAGCAGTTCTTC
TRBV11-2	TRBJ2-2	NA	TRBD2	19	CASSQSLAGGRGYTGELFF	TGTGCCAGCAGCCAGAGTCTAGCGGGGGGCAGAGGGTACACCGGGGAGCTGTTTTTT
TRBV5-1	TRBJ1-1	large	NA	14	CASSLEWAGAEAFF	TGCGCCAGCAGCTTGGAGTGGGCAGGAGCTGAAGCTTTCTTT
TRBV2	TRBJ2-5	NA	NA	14	CASSDRAYQETQYF	TGTGCCAGCAGTGACAGGGCGTACCAAGAGACCCAGTACTTC
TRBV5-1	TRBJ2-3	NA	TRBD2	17	CASSLALAGGPGDTQYF	TGCGCCAGCAGCTTGGCCCTAGCGGGAGGGCCAGGGGATACGCAGTATTTT
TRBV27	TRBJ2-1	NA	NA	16	CASTPQGAGGYNEQFF	TGTGCCAGCACCCCTCAGGGGGCGGGGGGCTACAATGAGCAGTTCTTC
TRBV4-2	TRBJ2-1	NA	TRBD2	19	CASSQDFNGKREGNNEQFF	TGTGCCAGCAGCCAAGACTTCAACGGAAAGCGGGAGGGAAACAATGAGCAGTTCTTC
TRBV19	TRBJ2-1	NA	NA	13	CASSIDGYNEQFF	TGTGCCAGTAGTATAGACGGTTACAATGAGCAGTTCTTC
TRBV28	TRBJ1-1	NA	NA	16	CASSSPGSVKNTEAFF	TGTGCCAGCAGTTCCCCCGGGTCAGTCAAGAACACTGAAGCTTTCTTT
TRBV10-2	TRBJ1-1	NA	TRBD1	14	CASRDRVKNTEAFF	TGCGCCAGCAGGGACAGGGTGAAAAACACTGAAGCTTTCTTT
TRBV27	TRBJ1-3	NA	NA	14	CASSPWSSGNTIYF	TGTGCCAGCAGTCCCTGGAGCTCTGGAAACACCATATATTTT
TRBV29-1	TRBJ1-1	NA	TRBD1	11	CSADRGTEAFF	TGCAGCGCCGACAGGGGAACTGAAGCTTTCTTT
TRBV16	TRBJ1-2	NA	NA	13	CASSRRDGSIMTF	TGTGCCAGCAGCCGGCGGGACGGGAGTATTATGACCTTC
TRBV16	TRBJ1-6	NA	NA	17	CASSPNQSGPGGSPLHF	TGTGCCAGCAGCCCCAACCAATCCGGACCCGGGGGTTCACCCCTCCACTTT
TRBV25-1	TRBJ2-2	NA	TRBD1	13	CASNRGSTGELFF	TGTGCCAGCAACAGGGGGAGCACCGGGGAGCTGTTTTTT
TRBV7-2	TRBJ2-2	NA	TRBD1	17	CASSPRPRDSRAGELFF	TGTGCCAGCAGCCCAAGACCCCGGGACAGTCGAGCCGGGGAGCTGTTTTTT
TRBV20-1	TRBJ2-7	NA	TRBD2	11	CSALAGYEQYF	TGCAGTGCACTAGCGGGCTACGAGCAGTACTTC
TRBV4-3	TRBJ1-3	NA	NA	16	CASSQAPGGTGNTIYF	TGCGCCAGCAGCCAAGCCCCGGGAGGAACTGGAAACACCATATATTTT
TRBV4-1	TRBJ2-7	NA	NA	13	CASSQGPGYEQYF	TGCGCCAGCAGCCAGGGGCCGGGCTACGAGCAGTACTTC
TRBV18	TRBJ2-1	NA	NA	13	CASSPSRGHEQFF	TGTGCCAGCTCACCATCCAGGGGCCATGAGCAGTTCTTC
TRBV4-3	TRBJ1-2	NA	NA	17	CASSQDHYDRYYYGYTF	TGCGCCAGCAGCCAAGACCATTACGACAGATACTATTATGGCTACACCTTC
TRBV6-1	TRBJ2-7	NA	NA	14	CASSEFGATYEQYF	TGTGCCAGCAGTGAATTCGGGGCTACCTACGAGCAGTACTTC
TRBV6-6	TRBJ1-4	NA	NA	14	CASRQEGMSEKLFF	TGTGCCAGCAGGCAGGAAGGGATGAGTGAAAAACTGTTTTTT
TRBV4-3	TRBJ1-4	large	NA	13	CASRDFANEKLFF	TGCGCCAGCAGGGACTTCGCTAATGAAAAACTGTTTTTT
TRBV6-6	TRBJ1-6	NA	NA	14	CATTGRGFSSPLHF	TGTGCCACCACGGGTCGGGGGTTCTCTTCACCCCTCCACTTT
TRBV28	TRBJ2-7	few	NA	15	CASSSPTESSYEQYF	TGTGCCAGCAGTTCCCCGACAGAGAGCTCCTACGAGCAGTACTTC
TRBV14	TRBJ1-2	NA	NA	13	CASSPADYGGYTF	TGTGCCAGCAGCCCCGCCGACTATGGTGGCTACACCTTC
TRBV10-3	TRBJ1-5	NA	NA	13	CAITGGLNQPQHF	TGTGCCATCACCGGGGGGCTTAATCAGCCCCAGCATTTT
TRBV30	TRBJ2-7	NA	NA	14	CAWSAGGSSYEQYF	TGTGCCTGGAGTGCTGGGGGTAGCTCCTACGAGCAGTACTTC
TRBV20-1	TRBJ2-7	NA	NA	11	CSASSNYEQYF	TGCAGTGCTAGTAGTAACTACGAGCAGTACTTC
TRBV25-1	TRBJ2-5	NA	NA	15	CASSELGDTQETQYF	TGTGCCAGCAGTGAATTAGGAGACACCCAAGAGACCCAGTACTTC